Following are 32 T cell receptor beta chains from one sample sequenced in a study of T-cell reconstitution after alpha-beta-depleted transplantation in children. Preparing the TCRbeta library involved the use of unique molecular identifiers. Each CDR3 protein gets one entry after TCRdb re-called the PCR reads with MiXCR. The sample holds roughly 500,000 distinct CDR3 sequences, about 11% seen once. The source material was PBMCs, sampled before TCRalphabeta/CD19-depleted stem cell transplant. The receptors stem from a child younger than 10 with inherited bone marrow failure, due to receive a stem cell transplant.

V usage is TRBV12-3 or TRBV12-4 and J usage is TRBJ1-1, with no clear D. The CDR3 contains 13 residues. V was trimmed by 2 bases and J by 11 bases, leaving 15 bases between them. CDR3 sequence reads: CASSLIVEGRAFF. CDR3 in DNA: TGTGCCAGCAGTTTAATCGTTGAGGGTCGCGCTTTCTTT.

This rearrangement joins TRBV20-1 to TRBJ2-1, with 10 nucleotides matching TRBD2. CDR1 is DFQATT, CDR2 SNEGSKA, per germline (reference sequence). This CDR3 has 21 residues. V lost 2 bases, J lost 8 bases, and 27 bases stayed unmatched. The CDR3 reads CSARSLGWAASLAGDWYEQFF. DNA for the CDR3: TGCAGTGCTAGATCTCTTGGGTGGGCCGCTAGCCTAGCGGGAGATTGGTATGAGCAGTTCTTC.

Remarks on this clonotype: This may be a read error, as it is one base from a much larger clone. The chain employs TRBV29-1 and TRBJ2-1; TRBD1 might be the D (6 bases). The V gene lost 0 bases and the J gene lost 8 bases, with 20 bases spanning the gap. The length of the CDR3 is 16 residues. In germline, CDR1 is SQVTM, CDR2 ANQGSEA. The CDR3 coding sequence is TGCAGCGTTGAAGATCAAAGCAGGGGCCTAACGGATGAGCAGTTCTTC. This sequence encodes CSVEDQSRGLTDEQFF.

The chain employs TRBV6-5 and TRBJ1-1, with 9 positions matching TRBD1. CDR1 and CDR2 (germline): MNHEY, SVGAGI. V lost 2 bases, J lost 3 bases, and 10 bases stayed unmatched. The CDR3 consists of 17 residues. The CDR3 is CASSYGWGQGGHTEAFF. CDR3 DNA sequence: TGTGCCAGCAGTTACGGATGGGGACAGGGTGGTCACACTGAAGCTTTCTTT.

This clonotype was detected ten times or more. The chain couples TRBV27 to TRBJ2-7, with D perhaps TRBD1 (6 bases). This CDR3 has 15 residues. CDR1 MNHEY and CDR2 SMNVEV come from the germline V gene (reference sequence). Trimming stripped 4 bases from V and 0 bases from J, with 13 bases between. CDR3 bases: TGTGCCAGCAGTTCAGGGGACCCCTTCTCCTACGAGCAGTACTTC. This encodes CASSSGDPFSYEQYF.

This clonotype was found many times. The rearrangement links TRBV4-1 to TRBJ1-5; D perhaps matches TRBD1 (5 bases). V dropped 1 base and J dropped 16 bases, with 17 bases sitting between them. CDR1 and CDR2 (germline): MGHRA, YSYEKL. The CDR3 spans 13 residues. The chain's CDR3 is CASSQVGANYKHF. The CDR3 nucleotides read TGCGCCAGCAGCCAAGTCGGGGCCAATTATAAACATTTT.

The CDR3 spells CASSQNPTGYQPQHF. The DNA of the CDR3 is TGCGCCAGCAGCCAAAACCCGACGGGTTATCAGCCCCAGCATTTT. The gene calls are TRBV4-1 and TRBJ1-5; D remains ambiguous. Germline CDR1 reads MGHRA; CDR2 reads YSYEKL. V gave up 2 bases and J gave up 5 bases, with 13 bases separating them. The CDR3 loop spans 15 amino acids.

The table lists this clonotype with many counts. This rearrangement joins TRBV5-1 to TRBJ2-3; unclear D gene. The ends were cut back, 5 bases at V and 3 bases at J, with 16 bases in the middle. From germline, CDR1 is SGHRS and CDR2 YFSETQ. The CDR3 runs to 15 residues. This CDR3 reads CASSIGPAGTDTQYF. The CDR3 DNA follows: TGCGCCAGCAGTATCGGACCAGCAGGTACAGATACGCAGTATTTT.

This rearrangement joins TRBV29-1 to TRBJ1-1; D perhaps matches TRBD1 (6 bases). In germline, CDR1 is SQVTM, CDR2 ANQGSEA. The CDR3 loop spans 13 amino acids. Trimming removed 6 bases at V and 5 bases at J, with 16 bases between. The CDR3 region has the DNA TGCAGCGTAGACCGAGAAGGGGGGACTGAAGCTTTCTTT. Encoded protein: CSVDREGGTEAFF.

This clonotype was counted a few times. The chain links TRBV24-1 to TRBJ2-2; 7 nucleotides align to TRBD1. CDR3 length equals 17 residues. With 0 bases clipped from V and 3 bases from J, the junction kept 6 bases outside the gene matches. Per germline, CDR1 KGHDR and CDR2 SFDVKD. The CDR3 loop reads CATSDLGRGQDTGELFF. CDR3 bases: TGTGCCACCAGTGATTTGGGAAGGGGGCAGGACACCGGGGAGCTGTTTTTT.

Worth noting for this clonotype: A read error is possible here, since a much larger clone lies one base away. The V gene is TRBV6-1, the J gene TRBJ2-3; the D call may be TRBD1 or TRBD2 (5 bases each). The CDR3 length is 17 residues. V was pared by 1 base and J by 8 bases, with 22 bases between. In germline, CDR1 is MNHNS, CDR2 SASEGT. The CDR3 is CASSEDDGGRGYGTQYF. CDR3 nucleotides: TGTGCCAGCAGTGAAGATGATGGGGGACGGGGTTACGGTACGCAGTATTTT.

This clonotype was found many times. V and J are TRBV6-5 and TRBJ2-7; 10 nucleotides match TRBD2. CDR1 and CDR2 from the germline V gene are MNHEY and SVGAGI. The J segment lost 2 bases and the V segment lost 4 bases, leaving 5 bases of the junction unmatched. The length of the CDR3 is 15 residues. This CDR3 is CASSFLAGEPYEQYF. CDR3 in DNA: TGTGCCAGCAGTTTTCTAGCGGGAGAACCCTACGAGCAGTACTTC.

This clonotype has only a few counts. This rearrangement joins TRBV7-9 to TRBJ2-5; D remains unclear. V was pared by 1 base and J by 4 bases, with 16 bases between. Germline V gives CDR1 SEHNR, CDR2 FQNEAQ (reference sequence). CDR3 size: 16 residues. CDR3 bases: TGTGCCAGCAGCTTAGGGTTGGGATTAAGCGCAGAGACCCAGTACTTC. It specifies CASSLGLGLSAETQYF.

This clonotype has ten or more counts. The rearrangement joins TRBV7-9 to TRBJ2-7; the D gene is possibly TRBD1 (6 bases). Germline V gene sequence: CDR1 SEHNR, CDR2 FQNEAQ (reference sequence). V was cut by 3 bases and J by 5 bases, with 8 bases left in between. This CDR3 spans 12 amino acids. CDR3 sequence (DNA): TGTGCCAGCAGCTTTTACAGGGACGAGCAGTACTTC. Translating gives CASSFYRDEQYF. Looking up the rest from reference TRBV7-9 and TRBJ2-7 gives the full variable domain: DTGVSQNPRHKITKRGQNVTFRCDPISEHNRLYWYRQTLGQGPEFLTYFQNEAQLEKSRLLSDRFSAERPKGSFSTLEIQRTEQGDSAMYLCASSFYRDEQYFGPGTRLTVT.

In its sample, this clonotype was seen many times. The chain has TRBV20-1 and TRBJ2-3; 9 bases match TRBD1. Germline CDR1 DFQATT, CDR2 SNEGSKA (reference sequence). Trimming cost V 1 base and J 4 bases; bases outside gene matches: 9. This CDR3 comprises 16 residues. The CDR3 DNA sequence: TGCAGTGCTAGAGGCACCGGGACAGGGACGCCAGATACGCAGTATTTT. This codes for CSARGTGTGTPDTQYF.

The chain is built from TRBV19 and TRBJ2-5; a possible D gene is TRBD1 (5 bases). The length of the CDR3 is 14 residues. The ends were cut back, 4 bases at V and 5 bases at J, with 14 bases in the middle. In germline, CDR1 is LNHDA, CDR2 SQIVND (reference sequence). The CDR3 reads CASSNQGSGETQYF. CDR3 DNA: TGTGCCAGTAGTAACCAGGGCAGTGGGGAGACCCAGTACTTC.

This clonotype was seen ten or more times. This rearrangement joins TRBV29-1 to TRBJ2-3; a weak D match, TRBD1 (7 bases). V was clipped by 4 bases and J by 4 bases, with 21 bases between them. Germline-derived CDR1 and CDR2 are SQVTM and ANQGSEA. CDR3 length: 16 amino acids. CDR3 bases: TGCAGCGTTGGGGAATTGACGGCAGGGGGGCCAGATACGCAGTATTTT. It translates to CSVGELTAGGPDTQYF.

This clonotype was seen ten or more times. The genes are TRBV4-1 and TRBJ2-6; 10 nucleotides match TRBD1. In germline, CDR1 is MGHRA, CDR2 YSYEKL. V lost 0 bases and J lost 0; bases outside the gene matches: 14. The CDR3 contains 22 residues. CDR3 amino acids: CASSQDLGQGRAPASGANVLTF. DNA of the CDR3: TGCGCCAGCAGCCAAGATTTGGGACAGGGGCGTGCTCCTGCCTCTGGGGCCAACGTCCTGACTTTC.

In this sample, this clonotype turned up many times. V usage is TRBV6-2 or TRBV6-3 and J usage is TRBJ1-1, with D possibly TRBD1 on 5 matching bases. Trimming removed 8 bases at V and 0 bases at J, with 13 bases between. The germline V gene encodes CDR1 MNHEY and CDR2 SVGEGT. The CDR3 is 14 amino acids. The CDR3 is CASYYGAMNTEAFF. DNA for the CDR3: TGTGCCAGCTATTACGGGGCAATGAACACTGAAGCTTTCTTT.

There are many counts of this clonotype. This chain links TRBV12-3 or TRBV12-4 with TRBJ2-4; no reliable D call. V lost 6 bases and J lost 2, with 20 bases in between. The CDR3 length is 17 residues. CDR3 amino acids: CASSPRPDPLTKNIQYF. The CDR3 coding sequence is TGTGCCAGCAGCCCTCGACCAGATCCGCTAACCAAAAACATTCAGTACTTC.

On this clonotype: One junction end does not reproduce the germline sequence, and a read error may be involved. The chain uses TRBV10-3 and TRBJ1-6; TRBD1 agrees at 10 bases. There are 14 residues in the CDR3. Germline CDR1 and CDR2: ENHRY and SYGVKD. The CDR3: CAISRTGGNSSLHF. CDR3 DNA sequence: TGTGCCATCAGCAGGACAGGGGGAAATTCATCCCTCCACTTT.

This clonotype appeared a few times. V and J are TRBV6-1 and TRBJ1-2; the D gene is possibly TRBD1 (5 bases). This CDR3 is 15 amino acids long. Germline CDR1 MNHNS, CDR2 SASEGT. Trimming pared 5 bases from V and 5 bases from J, leaving 18 bases between. This chain's CDR3 is CASSPLKGGDYGYTF. The CDR3 nucleotides read TGTGCCAGCAGTCCCCTGAAGGGAGGGGATTATGGCTACACCTTC.

In this sample, this clonotype turned up many times. V usage is TRBV6-6 and J usage is TRBJ2-7, with D hard to call. Trimming took 0 bases from V and 6 from J, leaving 3 bases between them. The germline V gene encodes CDR1 MNHNY and CDR2 SVGAGI (reference sequence). The CDR3 has 11 residues. CDR3 sequence reads: CASSYSLEQYF. The CDR3 coding sequence is TGTGCCAGCAGTTACTCGCTCGAGCAGTACTTC.

This clonotype came up many times. The rearrangement links TRBV6-2 or TRBV6-3 to TRBJ2-7; 9 positions match TRBD2. This CDR3 spans 17 amino acids. Trimming removed 2 bases from V and 4 bases from J; junction bases left unmatched: 12. Germline V gene sequence: CDR1 MNHEY, CDR2 SVGEGT. DNA for the CDR3: TGTGCCAGCAGTTACCCCTACGCGCGGGAGGGTCTTTACGAGCAGTACTTC. Protein: CASSYPYAREGLYEQYF.

This clonotype occurred many times. The J gene is TRBJ2-7, the V gene TRBV20-1; D is perhaps TRBD1 (6 bases). Germline CDR1 is DFQATT and CDR2 is SNEGSKA (reference sequence). Trimming took 5 bases from V and 5 from J, leaving 16 bases between them. This CDR3 contains 13 residues. The CDR3 region is CSAQGTPMDEQYF. The CDR3 bases are TGCAGTGCTCAGGGGACCCCCATGGACGAGCAGTACTTC.

This clonotype was detected many times. The rearrangement links TRBV5-6 to TRBJ2-1; perhaps TRBD2 as D (5 bases). Trimming stripped 0 bases from V and 10 bases from J, with 11 bases between. The CDR3 is made up of 13 amino acids. Germline V gene data show CDR1 as SGHDT and CDR2 as YYEEEE. The CDR3 loop is CASSLGWEREQFF. CDR3 nucleotide sequence: TGTGCCAGCAGCTTGGGTTGGGAGCGGGAGCAGTTCTTC.

This clonotype has just a few counts. The V call is TRBV30, the J call TRBJ2-7, with D unresolved. Germline CDR1 and CDR2: GTSNPN and SVGIG (reference sequence). The V end was cut by 2 bases, the J end by 3 bases, with 5 bases between. The CDR3 extends over 11 amino acids. The CDR3, as DNA: TGTGCCTGGAGTATACTCTACGAGCAGTACTTC. This gives the protein CAWSILYEQYF. The variable domain in full, with the rest retrieved from reference TRBV30 and TRBJ2-7, is SQTIHQWPATLVQPVGSPLSLECTVEGTSNPNLYWYRQAAGRGLQLLFYSVGIGQISSEVPQNLSASRPQDRQFILSSKKLLLSDSGFYLCAWSILYEQYFGPGTRLTVT.

In the case of this clonotype: A much more abundant neighbour one base away suggests this may be a read error. This chain connects TRBV5-5 to TRBJ1-3; D is unclear. The CDR3 spans 15 residues. Deletions cut 2 bases from V and 3 bases from J, with 12 bases between. Germline V gives CDR1 SGHKS, CDR2 YYEKEE (reference sequence). CDR3: CASSLQFYFGNTIYF. DNA for the CDR3: TGTGCCAGCAGCTTACAATTCTACTTTGGAAACACCATATATTTT.

This clonotype was counted at least ten times. In nucleotides, the CDR3 is TGCGCCAGCAGCCTCCAAGGTGCTAGCGGGAGAGGGATGAACGAGCAGTACTTC. It yields the protein CASSLQGASGRGMNEQYF. The chain has TRBV4-1 and TRBJ2-7; 10 bases fit TRBD2. From germline, CDR1 is MGHRA and CDR2 YSYEKL. After removal of 4 bases from V and 5 bases from J, the junction contained 17 bases not matched to a gene. The CDR3 length is 18 residues.

This clonotype showed up many times. The V call is TRBV3-1, the J call TRBJ1-1; D remains ambiguous. With 1 base removed from V and 2 bases from J, the gap between germline ends came to 8 bases. Germline V CDR1 and CDR2: LGHDT, YNNKEL (reference sequence). The CDR3 extends over 14 amino acids. In DNA, the CDR3 is TGTGCCAGCAGCCAAGGGGGAGGCAACACTGAAGCTTTCTTT. Translation gives CASSQGGGNTEAFF. Using reference TRBV3-1 and TRBJ1-1 for the parts outside the CDR3, the full variable domain is DTAVSQTPKYLVTQMGNDKSIKCEQNLGHDTMYWYKQDSKKFLKIMFSYNNKELIINETVPNRFSPKSPDKAHLNLHINSLELGDSAVYFCASSQGGGNTEAFFGQGTRLTVV.

Many counts were recorded for this clonotype. The V gene is TRBV20-1, the J gene TRBJ2-3; TRBD2 agrees at 7 bases. CDR1 and CDR2 from the germline V gene are DFQATT and SNEGSKA (reference sequence). The CDR3 totals 14 residues. J gave up 2 bases and V 6 bases, and 8 bases lay outside the gene matches. The CDR3 is CSAPYSGFTDTQYF. CDR3 coding DNA: TGCAGTGCACCGTATAGCGGGTTCACAGATACGCAGTATTTT.

The table lists this clonotype with many counts. The chain combines TRBV4-2 with TRBJ2-5; D is unclear. The germline gives CDR1 LGHNA, CDR2 YNFKEQ. Trimming cost V 2 bases and J 5 bases, with 9 bases left between them. This CDR3 is built from 13 residues. CDR3 nucleotide sequence: TGTGCCAGCAGCCAACTTGAGCAGGAGACCCAGTACTTC. It yields the protein CASSQLEQETQYF.